This T cell receptor beta chain appears in the sequencing data of a study of T-cell reconstitution after alpha-beta-depleted transplantation in children. This clonotype was observed a handful of times. The CDR3 covers 12 residues. Looked up from germline, CDR1 is SGHDN and CDR2 is FVKESK. Trimming removed 2 bases from V and 4 bases from J, with 6 bases in between. The authors prepared the TCRbeta library with unique molecular identifiers. TCRdb re-analysed the PCR reads in MiXCR, keeping a single row per CDR3 protein. The table lists around 6,100 distinct CDR3 sequences, roughly 17% of them singletons, with over 9.5% in the top ten.

J is TRBJ2-7 and V is TRBV14; no firm D call. This sequence originates from a male patient aged 10 to 17 who had a stem cell transplant for acute myeloid leukemia, so the T cells may come from the graft donor. Here the sequenced sample was PBMCs, mostly from graft donor cells, taken 60 days after TCRalphabeta/CD19-depleted stem cell transplant. CDR3 amino acids: CASSQNIYEQYF. As DNA, the CDR3 is TGTGCCAGCAGCCAAAACATATACGAGCAGTACTTC.